This TCR beta chain was obtained from a study of T-cell memory formation after mild COVID-19. From the 5' RACE reads, TCRdb called clonotypes with MiXCR, one entry per CDR3 protein. Of more than 75,000 distinct CDR3 sequences in the sample, about 15% were seen once. CDR1 PRHDT and CDR2 FYEKMQ come from the germline V gene (reference sequence). V dropped 4 bases and J dropped 1 base, with 10 bases sitting between them. The length of the CDR3 is 15 residues. The chain combines TRBV13 with TRBJ2-2; D may be TRBD1 (5 bases). Sample: PBMCs or a T cell subset sorted from them (not recorded which). The source of this sequence is an adult woman who had mild COVID-19 (a few samples of this study predate the infection). Cell type and time point are not known. As DNA, the CDR3 is TGTGCCAGCAGCTCAGGGTCGGGGAACACCGGGGAGCTGTTTTTT. Its protein product is CASSSGSGNTGELFF.